This TCR beta chain was profiled in a study of cytotoxic CD8 clonotypes in ibrutinib-treated CLL. About the study: When averaged across all of the samples, the counts came to 255,043 productive templates and about 90,000 productive rearrangements. Findings and limits, study-wide: Sample timing was unmatched between remission and later-progressing patients; lymph nodes unstudied.

Repertoires were generated with immunoSEQ multiplex PCR, while TCRdb's copy carries only in-frame clones and drops some. The top ten clones hold 15% of a sample with hundreds of thousands of clones, 70% of them seen once. To note about this clone: The antigen is not known.

CDR1 is SEHNR, CDR2 FQNEAQ, per germline (reference sequence). V lost 5 bases to trimming and J lost 0 bases; unmatched junction nucleotides: 4. The CDR3 extends over 16 amino acids. The chain joins TRBV7-9 to TRBJ2-2, with 9 bases fitting TRBD2. Here the sequenced sample was PBMCs, taken after 24 months of ibrutinib treatment. The TCR originated in a human donor with chronic lymphocytic leukemia. In nucleotides, the CDR3 is TGTGCCAGCAGCCATCCTAGCGGGACGAACACCGGGGAGCTGTTTTTT. Protein sequence: CASSHPSGTNTGELFF.